Listed here are 15 T cell receptor beta chains from one sample, sequenced in a study of resident and recirculating memory T cells in vitiligo. Generated by immunoSEQ multiplex PCR, the TCRdb table keeps only in-frame clones and is missing some. The table has 40,000 to 45,000 clones, about nine tenths seen once. The sequenced sample consisted of blood. The receptors come from a male donor with vitiligo.

This CDR3 is CASSWTWGDDTGELFF. CDR3 nucleotides: TGTGCCAGCAGCTGGACCTGGGGGGATGACACCGGGGAGCTGTTTTTT. The rearrangement uses TRBV7-3 and TRBJ2-2; tentative D call: TRBD2 (6 bases). There are 16 residues in the CDR3. The V gene's germline CDR1 is SGHTA and CDR2 FQGTGA. With 4 bases removed from V and 3 bases from J, the gap between germline ends came to 15 bases.

The CDR3 region has the DNA TGTGCCAGCAGTACTGGGGGGGAAGCCCAGCATTTT. Translating gives CASSTGGEAQHF. The chain has TRBV6-5 and TRBJ1-5; TRBD1 is a possible D gene (5 bases). The CDR3 runs to 12 residues. From germline, CDR1 is MNHEY and CDR2 SVGAGI. The V gene lost 5 bases and the J gene lost 11 bases, with 13 bases spanning the gap.

This rearrangement joins TRBV18 to TRBJ2-3; D is possibly TRBD2 (5 bases). The germline V and J ends were trimmed by 6 bases and 0 bases, with 13 bases remaining between them. The CDR3 consists of 15 residues. The germline CDR1 and CDR2 sequences are KGHSH and LQKENI. The chain's CDR3 is CASSKDFPSTDTQYF. CDR3 DNA: TGTGCCAGCTCCAAGGACTTTCCTAGCACAGATACGCAGTATTTT.

This rearrangement joins TRBV4-1 to TRBJ1-2, with D possibly being TRBD1 (6 bases). The germline V gene encodes CDR1 MGHRA and CDR2 YSYEKL. V lost 0 bases and J lost 8, with 19 bases in between. This CDR3 spans 16 amino acids. The CDR3 nucleotides read TGCGCCAGCAGCCAAGATAAAAGGTCAGGGGTTGGCGGCTACACCTTC. It yields the protein CASSQDKRSGVGGYTF.

V and J are TRBV9 and TRBJ2-1, with 7 bases fitting TRBD2. The CDR3 runs to 17 residues. The V and J ends lost 4 bases and 3 bases, in that order; junction bases with no gene match: 13. The germline CDR1 and CDR2 sequences are SGDLS and YYNGEE. For the CDR3, the DNA is TGTGCCAGCAGCCTCCACCCCGGGGGGAGAGGCTACAATGAGCAGTTCTTC. Residues: CASSLHPGGRGYNEQFF.

This chain joins TRBV6-1 and TRBJ2-2; maybe TRBD1 (5 bases). This CDR3 is built from 14 residues. Trimming removed 2 bases at V and 3 bases at J, with 7 bases between. Germline values: CDR1 MNHNS, CDR2 SASEGT. Here the CDR3 reads CASSEQGDTGELFF. CDR3 sequence (DNA): TGTGCCAGCAGTGAACAAGGGGACACCGGGGAGCTGTTTTTT.

The chain has TRBV6-6 and TRBJ2-3; 10 bases are a match to TRBD1. This CDR3 comprises 15 residues. V was pared by 5 bases and J by 0 bases, with 2 bases of the junction left unmatched. Germline-derived CDR1 and CDR2 are MNHNY and SVGAGI (reference sequence). The CDR3 bases are TGTGCCAGCAGTCGGGACAGGGGTAGCACAGATACGCAGTATTTT. Translation: CASSRDRGSTDTQYF.

The V gene is TRBV7-8, the J gene TRBJ1-2; 8 bases are shared with TRBD1. The CDR3 extends over 16 amino acids. The V segment lost 4 bases and the J segment 3 bases; nucleotides outside the gene matches: 10. Germline V gene data show CDR1 as SGHVS and CDR2 as FQNEAQ. For the CDR3, the DNA is TGTGCCAGCAGCTACATTGACGGGGGACAGGACTATGGCTACACCTTC. This codes for CASSYIDGGQDYGYTF. Variable domain in full (rest from reference TRBV7-8 and TRBJ1-2): GAGVSQSPRYKVAKRGQDVALRCDPISGHVSLFWYQQALGQGPEFLTYFQNEAQLDKSGLPSDRFFAERPEGSVSTLKIQRTQQEDSAVYLCASSYIDGGQDYGYTFGSGTRLTVV.

The chain is built from TRBV7-9 and TRBJ1-6; tentative D call: TRBD1 (6 bases). The CDR3 is 13 amino acids. The V gene lost 5 bases and the J gene lost 10 bases, with 12 bases spanning the gap. CDR1 and CDR2 from the germline V gene are SEHNR and FQNEAQ (reference sequence). The chain's CDR3 is CASSSQGQSPLHF. CDR3 nucleotide sequence: TGTGCCAGCAGCAGTCAGGGACAATCACCCCTCCACTTT.

The chain combines TRBV5-1 with TRBJ2-7, with a tentative D call TRBD1 (6 bases). The germline gives CDR1 SGHRS, CDR2 YFSETQ. The CDR3 has 13 amino acids. V lost 3 bases and J lost 5, with 12 bases in between. The CDR3 here is CASSYTGFHEQYF. As DNA, the CDR3 is TGCGCCAGCAGCTACACAGGGTTCCACGAGCAGTACTTC.

The V gene is TRBV27, the J gene TRBJ1-1, with D unclear. The V and J ends lost 0 bases and 10 bases respectively, with 27 bases between them. Per germline, CDR1 MNHEY and CDR2 SMNVEV (reference sequence). The CDR3 is 18 residues long. The CDR3: CASSLSEEGFFRLGGAFF. The CDR3 region has the DNA TGTGCCAGCAGTTTATCTGAGGAGGGATTCTTCAGATTAGGAGGAGCTTTCTTT.

The chain employs TRBV19 and TRBJ1-1, with 7 nucleotides matching TRBD1. Unmatched junction bases numbered 7, after V lost 5 bases and J lost 1 base. CDR3 size: 15 residues. Germline loops: CDR1 LNHDA, CDR2 SQIVND (reference sequence). CDR3 DNA: TGTGCCAGTAGTCCCGGACAGGCGGGGAACACTGAAGCTTTCTTT. Translated, it gives CASSPGQAGNTEAFF.

The chain links TRBV10-3 to TRBJ2-7; TRBD1 matches at 8 bases. CDR3 length equals 14 residues. V trimming: 4 bases; J trimming: 4 bases; junction bases outside the gene matches: 6. The germline V gene encodes CDR1 ENHRY and CDR2 SYGVKD. CDR3 in amino acids: CAISVTGGGYEQYF. The CDR3, as DNA: TGTGCCATCAGTGTAACAGGGGGTGGTTACGAGCAGTACTTC.

V is TRBV4-1 and J is TRBJ1-5; D ambiguous. The CDR3 runs to 15 residues. CDR1 is MGHRA, CDR2 YSYEKL, per germline. V gave up 1 base and J gave up 0 bases, with 7 bases separating them. CDR3: CASSQVSLSNQPQHF. CDR3 DNA: TGCGCCAGCAGCCAAGTCAGTCTTAGCAATCAGCCCCAGCATTTT.

The CDR3 here is CASSLFPPGQGAIAGYTF. DNA of the CDR3: TGTGCCAGCAGTTTATTTCCCCCGGGACAGGGGGCGATTGCCGGCTACACCTTC. The chain links TRBV27 to TRBJ1-2; 12 nucleotides align to TRBD1. The CDR3 sequence is 18 residues long. The germline CDR1 and CDR2 sequences are MNHEY and SMNVEV (reference sequence). The ends lost 1 base at V and 8 bases at J; junction bases unmatched: 14.